A single sample gave rise to the 7 T cell receptor beta chains below, sequenced in a study of T cells after yellow fever vaccination. From the 5' RACE reads, TCRdb called clonotypes with MiXCR, one entry per CDR3 protein. The table lists just over 300,000 distinct CDR3 sequences, 3.6% of them singletons. Sequenced material: PBMCs, taken on the day of the yellow fever booster vaccination. The receptors come from a man aged 18 to 29 who received the YFV17D yellow fever vaccine.

Comment on this clonotype: Compared with germline, one end of the junction differs, possibly owing to a read error. J is TRBJ1-1 and V is TRBV4-3; no clear D. The CDR3 covers 13 residues. Germline V CDR1 and CDR2: LGHNA, YSLEER. The CDR3 nucleotides read TGCGCCAGCAGCGAAGACTTGAACACTGAAGCTTTCTTT. Amino acid sequence: CASSEDLNTEAFF.

The J gene is TRBJ2-5, the V gene TRBV9; a possible D gene is TRBD1 (6 bases). Germline loops: CDR1 SGDLS, CDR2 YYNGEE. V shed 0 bases and J shed 2 bases, with 14 bases lying between them. The CDR3 extends over 16 amino acids. The CDR3 spells CASSVAPTGRQETQYF. In nucleotides, the CDR3 is TGTGCCAGCAGCGTAGCTCCGACAGGACGGCAAGAGACCCAGTACTTC.

V and J are TRBV10-3 and TRBJ2-1; D perhaps matches TRBD2 (5 bases). Trimming pared 3 bases from V and 2 bases from J, leaving 11 bases between. Germline V gene data show CDR1 as ENHRY and CDR2 as SYGVKD. This CDR3 is 15 amino acids long. CDR3 in DNA: TGTGCCATCAGTGAAGAGGGAGTAGCCTACAATGAGCAGTTCTTC. Translation: CAISEEGVAYNEQFF.

The V gene is TRBV12-3 or TRBV12-4, the J gene TRBJ1-2, with D unclear. Between the trimmed V and J ends, which lost 4 bases and 4 bases, there was a span of 10 bases. The CDR3 runs 13 residues. The CDR3 reads CASSSGDIYGYTF. CDR3 sequence (DNA): TGTGCCAGCAGTTCCGGAGATATCTATGGCTACACCTTC.

This clonotype was seen ten or more times. CDR3 sequence: CASSTRADDYGYTF. In DNA, the CDR3 is TGTGCCAGCAGCACGCGGGCCGATGACTATGGCTACACCTTC. The rearrangement uses TRBV7-2 and TRBJ1-2; D not certain. This CDR3 contains 14 residues. Trimming left V 5 bases short and J 3 bases short, with 13 bases between. Germline values: CDR1 SGHTA, CDR2 FQGNSA.

The rearrangement joins TRBV6-2 or TRBV6-3 to TRBJ1-2; D might be TRBD1 (5 bases). The CDR3 length is 12 residues. Trimming shortened V by 4 bases and J by 7 bases, and 10 bases separated the two germline ends. Germline V gene data show CDR1 as MNHEY and CDR2 as SVGEGT. This chain's CDR3 is CASSSREAGYTF. The CDR3 nucleotides read TGTGCCAGCAGTTCCAGGGAGGCTGGCTACACCTTC.

V is TRBV29-1 and J is TRBJ2-5; D is perhaps TRBD1 or TRBD2 (5 bases each). Trimming stripped 7 bases from V and 3 bases from J, with 15 bases between. CDR3 length equals 13 residues. Germline lookup yields CDR1 SQVTM and CDR2 ANQGSEA. CDR3 sequence (DNA): TGCAGCGGGGGTTGGGGGACCGAAGAGACCCAGTACTTC. It yields the protein CSGGWGTEETQYF.